This T cell receptor beta chain was captured by sequencing in a study of cytomegalovirus exposure and HLA in healthy donors. The PCR ran on 60 Vbeta and 13 Jbeta primers. TCRdb keeps only in-frame clones here, not all; method: immunoSEQ multiplex PCR. Its table records approximately 38,000 clones. With regard to this clone: Its specificity is not known.

Though probably carrying unrecorded immune exposures, donors were nominally healthy at sampling. Study observations and caveats: Usually a TCR sequence was rare, but some public TCRs were found in many donors.

Input material: PBMCs. The TCR originated in a man in his thirties or forties in good health and CMV-seronegative.

In nucleotides, the CDR3 is TGCAGCGTTCGAACAGGCGGCCTCTACGAGCAGTACTTC. Its protein is CSVRTGGLYEQYF. The rearrangement links TRBV29-1 to TRBJ2-7, with D perhaps matching TRBD1 (5 bases). Deletions cut 5 bases from V and 3 bases from J, with 14 bases between. This CDR3 is 13 amino acids long. Germline loops: CDR1 SQVTM, CDR2 ANQGSEA.